Shown below are 20 T cell receptor beta chains from a single sample sequenced in a study of siplizumab effects on memory and regulatory T cells. Here immunoSEQ multiplex PCR was the method, and the copy in TCRdb shows in-frame clones only, minus some. The repertoire includes approximately 91,000 clones, 95% of them detected once, and around 20% sits in the top ten. Sequenced sample: CD8+ T cells sorted from blood. The receptors were gathered from a human donor in good health.

The chain has TRBV29-1 and TRBJ2-5; no reliable D call. From germline, CDR1 is SQVTM and CDR2 ANQGSEA. V shed 3 bases and J shed 5 bases, with 4 bases lying between them. There are 10 residues in the CDR3. CDR3 sequence reads: CSVERETQYF. For the CDR3, the DNA is TGCAGCGTTGAGAGGGAGACCCAGTACTTC.

This sequence joins TRBV7-9 and TRBJ2-1; TRBD2 agrees at 7 bases. The length of the CDR3 is 15 residues. The germline V gene has CDR1 SEHNR and CDR2 FQNEAQ (reference sequence). Germline trimming cut 4 bases from V and 7 bases from J; bases unmatched to any gene: 10. CDR3 nucleotides: TGTGCCAGCAGCTCAAGAAAGATTAGCGGGAATGAGCAGTTCTTC. Its translation: CASSSRKISGNEQFF.

This clone is large by share. Additional DNA sequences in this sample encode the identical CDR3. This sequence joins TRBV28 and TRBJ2-2; 7 positions agree with TRBD2. CDR1 is MDHEN, CDR2 SYDVKM, per germline. V was pared by 8 bases and J by 4 bases, with 7 bases of the junction left unmatched. The CDR3 sequence is 14 residues long. CDR3 sequence reads: CASSITSATGELFF. DNA for the CDR3: TGTGCCAGCTCTATCACTAGCGCCACCGGGGAGCTGTTTTTT.

The J gene is TRBJ2-5, the V gene TRBV27; TRBD1 is a possible D gene (6 bases). Trimming stripped 10 bases from V and 4 bases from J, with 13 bases between. The germline V gene has CDR1 MNHEY and CDR2 SMNVEV (reference sequence). The CDR3 spans 12 residues. DNA of the CDR3: TGTGCCATCCGGGGCAGGGGAGAGACCCAGTACTTC. It yields the protein CAIRGRGETQYF.

The rearrangement uses TRBV11-1 and TRBJ2-7, with TRBD1 matching 8 bases. The CDR3 loop spans 17 amino acids. V dropped 5 bases and J dropped 0; count of bases not matched to a gene: 12. The germline CDR1 and CDR2 sequences are SGHAT and FQDESV (reference sequence). In nucleotides, the CDR3 is TGTGCCAGCAGCGTCGAGGGACAGGATGATAGCTCCTACGAGCAGTACTTC. Its protein is CASSVEGQDDSSYEQYF.

The chain joins TRBV9 to TRBJ2-3, with D perhaps matching TRBD2 (6 bases). CDR1 and CDR2 from the germline V gene are SGDLS and YYNGEE. V was cut by 4 bases and J by 4 bases, with 16 bases left in between. The CDR3 sequence is 15 residues long. CDR3 nucleotide sequence: TGTGCCAGCAGCATAGGAGGGCCTCGGGCAGATACGCAGTATTTT. Translating it yields CASSIGGPRADTQYF.

This clone was found a few times. V usage is TRBV4-2 and J usage is TRBJ2-5; D is uncertain. Trimming left V 0 bases short and J 6 bases short, with 11 bases between. Germline V gene data show CDR1 as LGHNA and CDR2 as YNFKEQ. The CDR3 is 14 amino acids. CDR3 sequence (DNA): TGTGCCAGCAGCCAAGATCCGGAGCTAAAGACCCAGTACTTC. This translates into CASSQDPELKTQYF.

The CDR3 DNA sequence: TGTGCCAGCAGTGACTCGCCGCGGGATACGCAGTATTTT. Translating it yields CASSDSPRDTQYF. The genes are TRBV6-4 and TRBJ2-3; D not certain. The CDR3 sequence is 13 residues long. V was pared by 0 bases and J by 6 bases, with 7 bases between. Germline V gene lookup returns CDR1 MRHNA and CDR2 SNTAGT.

A note on this clone: Relative to the germline gene, one junction end is altered; a read error may explain this. The V gene is TRBV28, the J gene TRBJ1-5; D gene uncertain. Looked up from germline, CDR1 is MDHEN and CDR2 is SYDVKM. The CDR3 extends over 15 amino acids. CDR3 DNA sequence: TGTGCCAGCAGTTTAAAATATGGCAGCAACCAGCCCCAGCATTTT. This translates into CASSLKYGSNQPQHF.

This clone was seen at least ten times. The V gene is TRBV28, the J gene TRBJ1-3; TRBD1 agrees at 9 bases. V lost 4 bases to trimming and J lost 0 bases; unmatched junction nucleotides: 10. This CDR3 is 18 amino acids long. From germline, CDR1 is MDHEN and CDR2 SYDVKM. As DNA, the CDR3 is TGTGCCAGCAGTTCGTCCCACGGGACAGGGACCTCTGGAAACACCATATATTTT. Encoded protein: CASSSSHGTGTSGNTIYF.

This clone was recorded a few times. The chain has TRBV19 and TRBJ1-5; D might be TRBD1 (5 bases). With 5 bases removed from V and 4 bases from J, the gap between germline ends came to 12 bases. The CDR3 covers 14 residues. CDR1 is LNHDA, CDR2 SQIVND, per germline (reference sequence). As DNA, the CDR3 is TGTGCCAGTAGTGAGACAGCACTAAATCAGCCCCAGCATTTT. Encoded protein: CASSETALNQPQHF.

The chain is built from TRBV11-2 and TRBJ2-1; TRBD2 agrees at 13 bases. The V gene's germline CDR1 is SGHAT and CDR2 FQNNGV. The CDR3 length is 20 residues. The ends lost 0 bases at V and 5 bases at J; junction bases unmatched: 13. CDR3 sequence (DNA): TGTGCCAGCAGCTTAGATCAAGGACTAGCGGGAGAAGGGGATAACAATGAGCAGTTCTTC. Translating gives CASSLDQGLAGEGDNNEQFF.

V and J are TRBV2 and TRBJ2-1, with D tentatively TRBD1 (5 bases). V was pared by 10 bases and J by 0 bases, with 10 bases between. In germline, CDR1 is SNHLY, CDR2 FYNNEI. The CDR3 is made up of 13 amino acids. The CDR3 DNA is TGTGCCAAGACAGACGGCTCCTACAATGAGCAGTTCTTC. Amino acids: CAKTDGSYNEQFF.

The chain employs TRBV28 and TRBJ2-7; D remains unclear. V was pared by 8 bases and J by 3 bases, with 14 bases between. Germline lookup yields CDR1 MDHEN and CDR2 SYDVKM. The CDR3 consists of 13 residues. In DNA form, the CDR3 reads TGTGCCAGCTCAGACCCCACAAACTACGAGCAGTACTTC. Translation gives CASSDPTNYEQYF.

V usage is TRBV7-9 and J usage is TRBJ2-1; D may be TRBD2 (5 bases). Germline-derived CDR1 and CDR2 are SEHNR and FQNEAQ (reference sequence). The germline V and J ends were trimmed by 1 base and 5 bases, with 15 bases remaining between them. The CDR3 totals 16 residues. CDR3 protein: CASSLERLVGDNEQFF. The CDR3 DNA is TGTGCCAGCAGCTTAGAGCGGCTAGTCGGTGACAATGAGCAGTTCTTC. The full variable domain, in which reference TRBV7-9 and TRBJ2-1 provide the parts outside the CDR3, is DTGVSQNPRHKITKRGQNVTFRCDPISEHNRLYWYRQTLGQGPEFLTYFQNEAQLEKSRLLSDRFSAERPKGSFSTLEIQRTEQGDSAMYLCASSLERLVGDNEQFFGPGTRLTVL.

This rearrangement joins TRBV19 to TRBJ2-1; 8 bases match TRBD1. The CDR3 covers 14 residues. CDR1 and CDR2 (germline): LNHDA, SQIVND (reference sequence). V gave up 5 bases and J gave up 6 bases; unmatched junction bases: 6. This CDR3 is CASSEPGQVNEQFF. The CDR3 coding sequence is TGTGCCAGTAGTGAGCCGGGACAGGTCAATGAGCAGTTCTTC.

The chain couples TRBV11-2 to TRBJ2-3; 7 nucleotides line up with TRBD2. With V trimmed by 8 bases and J by 2 bases, 4 bases remained unmatched. Germline V CDR1 and CDR2: SGHAT, FQNNGV. The CDR3 runs 13 residues. CDR3 residues: CASHGRVTDTQYF. CDR3 sequence (DNA): TGTGCCAGCCATGGGAGGGTCACAGATACGCAGTATTTT.

This rearrangement joins TRBV27 to TRBJ2-1, with TRBD2 identical over 10 bases. There are 14 residues in the CDR3. Germline CDR1 and CDR2: MNHEY and SMNVEV (reference sequence). The trim removed 6 bases at V and 5 bases at J, leaving 4 bases unmatched. For the CDR3, the DNA is TGTGCCAGCAGGGGACTAGCGCTCAACAATGAGCAGTTCTTC. Its translation is CASRGLALNNEQFF.

The gene calls are TRBV27 and TRBJ1-2; D is unclear. The germline V gene encodes CDR1 MNHEY and CDR2 SMNVEV (reference sequence). Between the trimmed V and J ends, which lost 4 bases and 3 bases, there was a span of 15 bases. The CDR3 runs 15 residues. In DNA form, the CDR3 reads TGTGCCAGCAGTTCCACACAAAGGGTGGACTATGGCTACACCTTC. Its translation: CASSSTQRVDYGYTF.

V and J are TRBV6-5 and TRBJ2-1; D ambiguous. V was pared by 4 bases and J by 2 bases, with 9 bases between. The length of the CDR3 is 14 residues. Germline loops: CDR1 MNHEY, CDR2 SVGAGI. The DNA for the CDR3 is TGTGCCAGCAGTTTTACGGTACCCTACAATGAGCAGTTCTTC. It encodes CASSFTVPYNEQFF.